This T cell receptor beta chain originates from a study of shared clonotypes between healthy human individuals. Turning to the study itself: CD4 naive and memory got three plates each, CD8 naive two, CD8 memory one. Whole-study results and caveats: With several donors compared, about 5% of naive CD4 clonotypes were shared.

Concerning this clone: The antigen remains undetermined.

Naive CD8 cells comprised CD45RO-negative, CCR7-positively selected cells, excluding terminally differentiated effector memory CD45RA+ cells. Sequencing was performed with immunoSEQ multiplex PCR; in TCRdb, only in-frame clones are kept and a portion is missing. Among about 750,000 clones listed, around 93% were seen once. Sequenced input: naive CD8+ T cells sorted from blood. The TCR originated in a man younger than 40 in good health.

CDR3 amino acids: CASSVDGLGTDTQYF. The CDR3 coding sequence is TGTGCCAGCAGCGTAGACGGCCTGGGCACAGATACGCAGTATTTT. The chain employs TRBV9 and TRBJ2-3; D unclear. This CDR3 has 15 amino acids. The V gene's germline CDR1 is SGDLS and CDR2 YYNGEE. Between the trimmed V and J ends, which lost 0 bases and 1 base, there was a span of 9 bases.